This TCR beta chain was found in a study of radiotherapy plus CTLA-4 blockade in lung cancer. Only in-frame clones appear in the TCRdb table, and some are missing; sequencing was by immunoSEQ multiplex PCR. The top ten hold about 4.4% of the sample, which has just over 60,000 clones, about 80% seen once. A few counts support this clone. No antigen is known for it. Broader study findings: Clones of tumor-derived TCRs expanded in blood after radiotherapy plus ipilimumab.

V was cut by 3 bases and J by 6 bases, with 15 bases left in between. The germline CDR1 and CDR2 sequences are KGHSH and LQKENI. The CDR3 has 16 residues. The sample consisted of peripheral blood, taken from a patient treated with radiotherapy plus ipilimumab. The genes are TRBV18 and TRBJ1-6, with D tentatively TRBD1 (6 bases). This receptor was obtained from a human donor with non-small cell lung cancer who had a complete response to radiotherapy plus ipilimumab. The CDR3 DNA reads as TGTGCCAGCTCACCCGGACAGAACGGGGGTAATTCACCCCTCCACTTT. As protein: CASSPGQNGGNSPLHF.